These 4 T cell receptor beta chains share one sample of origin, sequenced in a study of T cells in localized non-small cell lung cancer. Method: immunoSEQ multiplex PCR; TCRdb's copy keeps in-frame clones and lacks some. The sample has about 25,000 clones, more than 70% seen once. Source: peripheral blood mononuclear cells, taken before any cancer treatment. The receptors stem from a woman aged 40 to 75 with stage III lung adenocarcinoma.

The CDR3 DNA reads as TGCAGTGCCCTAGGGACCGCCGAAGCTTTCTTT. It specifies CSALGTAEAFF. The chain joins TRBV20-1 to TRBJ1-1; a possible D gene is TRBD1 (5 bases). V was cut by 6 bases and J by 8 bases, with 13 bases left in between. This CDR3 contains 11 residues. Looked up from germline, CDR1 is DFQATT and CDR2 is SNEGSKA (reference sequence).

V usage is TRBV9 and J usage is TRBJ1-6, with a tentative D call TRBD1 (5 bases). Trimming took 3 bases from V and 9 from J, leaving 13 bases between them. The CDR3 totals 14 residues. Germline-derived CDR1 and CDR2 are SGDLS and YYNGEE. The CDR3 here is CASSGRGVSSPLHF. In nucleotides, the CDR3 is TGTGCCAGCAGCGGTAGAGGGGTGAGTTCACCCCTCCACTTT.

The chain recombines TRBV11-2 with TRBJ1-4; D is unclear. V was clipped by 5 bases and J by 4 bases, with 11 bases between them. The germline V gene has CDR1 SGHAT and CDR2 FQNNGV. This CDR3 is built from 14 residues. The CDR3: CASSASSGNEKLFF. The CDR3 bases are TGTGCCAGCAGCGCCAGTTCGGGTAATGAAAAACTGTTTTTT.

This clone turned up a few times. This rearrangement joins TRBV4-1 to TRBJ2-7; no firm D call. This CDR3 is 15 amino acids long. Trimming shortened V by 4 bases and J by 3 bases, and 16 bases separated the two germline ends. The germline V gene has CDR1 MGHRA and CDR2 YSYEKL. The CDR3 sequence: CASSRTYSADYEQYF. CDR3 in DNA: TGCGCCAGCAGCCGTACCTACAGCGCGGACTACGAGCAGTACTTC.